These 26 T cell receptor beta chains came from one sample sequenced in a study of OX40 agonist ivuxolimab in advanced cancers. TCRdb's copy holds only in-frame clones and misses some; the assay was immunoSEQ multiplex PCR. The sample has about 64,000 clones, roughly 80% seen once. The sample here was CD4+ or CD8+ T cells sorted from blood, taken in a trial of the OX40 agonist ivuxolimab. The receptors were gathered from an adult with an advanced solid tumor such as melanoma, head and neck, liver or kidney cancer.

The DNA of the CDR3 is TGTGCCAGCAGCTCGACAGGGTCTAGCACAGATACGCAGTATTTT. Translation: CASSSTGSSTDTQYF. The V and J genes are TRBV7-3 and TRBJ2-3, with 7 bases fitting TRBD1. The CDR3 extends over 15 amino acids. Germline loops: CDR1 SGHTA, CDR2 FQGTGA. V shed 4 bases and J 0 bases; nucleotides not matched to a gene: 4.

The chain employs TRBV30 and TRBJ2-5; 7 nucleotides align to TRBD1. Germline V gene data show CDR1 as GTSNPN and CDR2 as SVGIG (reference sequence). The CDR3 sequence is 11 residues long. Unmatched junction bases numbered 0, after V lost 3 bases and J lost 5 bases. The CDR3 here is CAWRTGETQYF. CDR3 DNA: TGTGCCTGGAGGACAGGGGAGACCCAGTACTTC.

The V and J genes are TRBV5-4 and TRBJ2-6; no definite D call. Germline V gene data show CDR1 as SGHNT and CDR2 as YYREEE (reference sequence). V was shortened by 2 bases and J by 0 bases, with 12 bases between the two germline ends. The length of the CDR3 is 17 residues. The CDR3 bases are TGTGCCAGCAGCTTTGAGGCCATTGCCTCTGGGGCCAACGTCCTGACTTTC. Amino acids: CASSFEAIASGANVLTF.

This rearrangement joins TRBV11-2 to TRBJ2-2; the D call may be TRBD1 or TRBD2 (6 bases each). V was pared by 4 bases and J by 1 base, with 10 bases between. CDR1 and CDR2 from the germline V gene are SGHAT and FQNNGV. There are 15 residues in the CDR3. The CDR3 is CASSSKGGNTGELFF. CDR3 DNA: TGTGCCAGCAGCTCCAAGGGGGGGAACACCGGGGAGCTGTTTTTT.

The rearrangement joins TRBV4-1 to TRBJ2-1, with TRBD2 identical over 12 bases. The CDR3 has 15 amino acids. Germline assignment: CDR1 MGHRA and CDR2 YSYEKL. Losses at the gene ends were 3 bases for V and 4 bases for J; bases not matched to a gene: 1. The CDR3 region has the DNA TGCGCCAGCAGCCAGGGGACTAGCGGGTACAATGAGCAGTTCTTC. It translates to CASSQGTSGYNEQFF.

This chain connects TRBV28 to TRBJ1-2, with 8 bases fitting TRBD1. Trimming cost V 3 bases and J 5 bases; bases outside gene matches: 14. There are 17 residues in the CDR3. Germline V gives CDR1 MDHEN, CDR2 SYDVKM. Here the CDR3 reads CASSLGATGGYGYGYTF. CDR3 DNA: TGTGCCAGCAGTTTGGGTGCTACAGGGGGTTATGGTTATGGCTACACCTTC.

The gene calls are TRBV4-1 and TRBJ1-5, with 8 bases lining up with TRBD1. The germline V gene has CDR1 MGHRA and CDR2 YSYEKL. Losses at the gene ends were 4 bases for V and 6 bases for J; bases not matched to a gene: 11. The CDR3 is made up of 16 amino acids. CDR3 region: CASSPQDREGGQPQHF. The DNA for the CDR3 is TGCGCCAGCAGCCCCCAGGACAGGGAAGGGGGTCAGCCCCAGCATTTT.

The chain is built from TRBV4-2 and TRBJ2-3, with 12 bases identical to TRBD2. V shed 2 bases, J shed 10 bases, and the junction held 7 bases outside the gene matches. The CDR3 is 15 residues long. Looked up from germline, CDR1 is LGHNA and CDR2 is YNFKEQ. The CDR3 is CASSQLAGGPIAQYF. CDR3 coding DNA: TGTGCCAGCAGCCAACTAGCGGGGGGGCCAATCGCGCAGTATTTT.

The chain employs TRBV4-1 and TRBJ2-7; the D gene is possibly TRBD1 (5 bases). The V and J ends lost 0 bases and 5 bases respectively, with 14 bases between them. The germline CDR1 and CDR2 sequences are MGHRA and YSYEKL. This CDR3 has 15 amino acids. CDR3 sequence reads: CASSQDHPRANEQYF. CDR3 coding DNA: TGCGCCAGCAGCCAAGATCACCCCAGGGCCAACGAGCAGTACTTC.

This clone has a handful of counts. The rearrangement joins TRBV11-3 to TRBJ2-7, with 7 bases fitting TRBD2. Trimming at V came to 5 bases and at J to 2 bases, leaving 6 bases not matched to a gene. This CDR3 has 14 residues. Germline CDR1 SGHNT, CDR2 YENEEA. CDR3 sequence: CASSPTSDPYEQYF. DNA for the CDR3: TGTGCCAGCAGCCCAACTAGCGATCCCTACGAGCAGTACTTC.

V and J are TRBV19 and TRBJ1-6; unclear D gene. CDR1 and CDR2 from the germline V gene are LNHDA and SQIVND (reference sequence). This CDR3 comprises 16 residues. V lost 5 bases to trimming and J lost 7 bases, with 18 bases between them. The CDR3 reads CASSFFGLQVNSPLHF. The CDR3 DNA follows: TGTGCCAGTAGTTTTTTCGGGCTACAAGTGAATTCACCCCTCCACTTT.

This clone appeared a single time. The gene calls are TRBV6-5 and TRBJ1-2; no definite D call. The germline V and J ends were trimmed by 6 bases and 8 bases, with 13 bases remaining between them. Germline-derived CDR1 and CDR2 are MNHEY and SVGAGI. The CDR3 loop spans 12 amino acids. The CDR3 spells CASSGPNQGYTF. The CDR3 DNA reads TGTGCCAGCAGCGGGCCGAACCAGGGCTACACCTTC.

The chain links TRBV2 to TRBJ1-1; D gene unclear. Trimming shortened V by 2 bases and J by 1 base, and 8 bases separated the two germline ends. The CDR3 extends over 14 amino acids. Germline assignment: CDR1 SNHLY and CDR2 FYNNEI. The CDR3 region has the DNA TGTGCCAGCAGTGAAATTTTACAGAACACTGAAGCTTTCTTT. It encodes CASSEILQNTEAFF.

The V and J genes are TRBV18 and TRBJ1-1; D may be TRBD1 (5 bases). CDR3 length: 15 amino acids. V was cut by 4 bases and J by 1 base, with 13 bases left in between. Germline CDR1 reads KGHSH; CDR2 reads LQKENI. As DNA, the CDR3 is TGTGCCAGCTCACGGAGCATGGGGGGGAACACTGAAGCTTTCTTT. This sequence encodes CASSRSMGGNTEAFF.

For this clone: At one end the junction does not follow the germline gene, possibly because of a read error. The chain has TRBV7-7 and TRBJ2-3, with TRBD1 identical over 7 bases. The CDR3 covers 15 residues. Germline V lookup: CDR1 SSHAT, CDR2 FNYEAQ (reference sequence). CDR3 region: CASSPTGMETDTQYF. CDR3 in DNA: TGTGCTAGCAGCCCGACAGGGATGGAAACAGATACGCAGTATTTT.

J is TRBJ2-3 and V is TRBV10-1; 12 bases match TRBD2. This CDR3 spans 15 amino acids. The junction had 4 bases not matched to a gene; V was cut back by 8 bases and J by 1 base. Per the germline V gene, CDR1 is WNHNN and CDR2 is SYGVQD (reference sequence). In DNA form, the CDR3 reads TGCGCCAGCTCAAGGACTAGCGGGGGCACAGATACGCAGTATTTT. Its protein is CASSRTSGGTDTQYF.

The rearrangement links TRBV5-6 to TRBJ2-7; D ambiguous. The ends were cut back, 4 bases at V and 4 bases at J, with 9 bases in the middle. Germline assignment: CDR1 SGHDT and CDR2 YYEEEE. CDR3 length: 12 residues. The CDR3 spells CASSPGGYEQYF. In DNA, the CDR3 is TGTGCCAGCAGCCCAGGTGGGTACGAGCAGTACTTC.

The chain employs TRBV29-1 and TRBJ2-7; TRBD2 aligns across 9 bases. Looked up from germline, CDR1 is SQVTM and CDR2 is ANQGSEA. This CDR3 region has 12 residues. In DNA form, the CDR3 reads TGCACAGTGACTAGCGGAAACTACGAGCAGTACTTC. Encoded protein: CTVTSGNYEQYF.

About this clone: This CDR3 is also generated by other DNA sequences in the sample. The chain couples TRBV28 to TRBJ1-5; 7 nucleotides match TRBD1. Germline loops: CDR1 MDHEN, CDR2 SYDVKM. This CDR3 has 14 amino acids. The V and J ends lost 3 bases and 7 bases, in that order; junction bases with no gene match: 6. The CDR3, as DNA: TGTGCCAGCAGTTTGGGGAGGGGGCGGCAGCCCCAGCATTTT. Protein product: CASSLGRGRQPQHF.

This clone was seen a few times. The chain is built from TRBV11-2 and TRBJ2-1, with TRBD1 matching 10 bases. The junction had 8 bases not matched to a gene; V was cut back by 5 bases and J by 7 bases. Per the germline V gene, CDR1 is SGHAT and CDR2 is FQNNGV. The CDR3 is 15 amino acids. CDR3 nucleotide sequence: TGTGCCAGCAGCGCTCCCCGGGACAGGGGTAATGAGCAGTTCTTC. Translation gives CASSAPRDRGNEQFF.

This chain uses TRBV27 with TRBJ1-2; TRBD1 might be the D (6 bases). Deletions cut 5 bases from V and 5 bases from J, with 15 bases between. The CDR3 has 14 residues. Germline CDR1 and CDR2: MNHEY and SMNVEV (reference sequence). CDR3 residues: CASSPGGQGYGYTF. In DNA form, the CDR3 reads TGTGCCAGCAGTCCCGGGGGTCAGGGGTATGGCTACACCTTC.

This chain connects TRBV2 to TRBJ2-5; 12 bases are shared with TRBD2. V trimming: 7 bases; J trimming: 4 bases; junction bases outside the gene matches: 7. The V gene's germline CDR1 is SNHLY and CDR2 FYNNEI. CDR3 length: 15 amino acids. CDR3 sequence reads: CASTLPSGGGETQYF. The CDR3 DNA reads TGTGCCAGCACTCTCCCTAGCGGGGGGGGAGAGACCCAGTACTTC.

This chain uses TRBV21-1 with TRBJ2-1. TRBV21-1 is assigned pseudogene status. The CDR3 is 17 amino acids. In DNA, the CDR3 is TGTGCCAGCAGCAAAGGAAACGGTCAGAATACTTACAATGAGCAGTTCTTC. This sequence encodes CASSKGNGQNTYNEQFF.

V gene TRBV11-2 combines with J gene TRBJ1-3; D not certain. This CDR3 contains 15 residues. CDR1 SGHAT and CDR2 FQNNGV come from the germline V gene. Between the trimmed V and J ends, which lost 3 bases and 1 base, there was a span of 10 bases. The CDR3 is CASSFHRVSGNTIYF. In nucleotides, the CDR3 is TGTGCCAGCAGCTTCCATCGAGTTTCTGGAAACACCATATATTTT.

This chain uses TRBV7-6 with TRBJ2-5, with TRBD1 identical over 9 bases. The J call may be in error: the DNA end matches TRBJ2-7 better. The CDR3 totals 14 residues. The germline V gene encodes CDR1 SGHVS and CDR2 FNYEAQ. CDR3 amino acids: CASSFSRDRDEQYF. In DNA, the CDR3 is TGTGCCAGCAGCTTTTCGCGGGACAGGGACGAGCAGTACTTC.

This chain links TRBV11-3 with TRBJ1-3; D is perhaps TRBD1 (5 bases). This CDR3 region has 14 residues. Germline lookup yields CDR1 SGHNT and CDR2 YENEEA. The V end lost 5 bases, the J end lost 0 bases, and 8 bases lay between the germline ends. The CDR3 sequence: CASSRDSSGNTIYF. The DNA for the CDR3 is TGTGCCAGCAGCCGTGACAGCTCTGGAAACACCATATATTTT.